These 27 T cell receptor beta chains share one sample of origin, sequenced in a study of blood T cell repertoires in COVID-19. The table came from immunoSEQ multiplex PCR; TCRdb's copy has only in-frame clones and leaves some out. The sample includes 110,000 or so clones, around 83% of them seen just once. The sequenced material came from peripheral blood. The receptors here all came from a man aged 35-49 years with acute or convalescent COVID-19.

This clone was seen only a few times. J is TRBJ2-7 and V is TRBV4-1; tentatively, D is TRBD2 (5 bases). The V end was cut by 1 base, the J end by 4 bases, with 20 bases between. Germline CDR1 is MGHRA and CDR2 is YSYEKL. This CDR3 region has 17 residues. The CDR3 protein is CASSQVVRRTASYEQYF. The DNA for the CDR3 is TGCGCCAGCAGCCAAGTCGTTCGTAGGACTGCCTCGTACGAGCAGTACTTC.

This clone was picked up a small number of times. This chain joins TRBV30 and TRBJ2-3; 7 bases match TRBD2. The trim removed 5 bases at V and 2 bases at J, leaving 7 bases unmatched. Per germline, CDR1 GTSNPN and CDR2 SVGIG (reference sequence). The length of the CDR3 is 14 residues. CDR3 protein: CAWSWDYPTDTQYF. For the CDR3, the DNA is TGTGCCTGGTCTTGGGACTACCCCACAGATACGCAGTATTTT.

CDR3 residues: CASSPGVFNEKLFF. The CDR3 nucleotides are TGTGCCAGCAGCCCAGGGGTTTTTAATGAAAAACTGTTTTTT. V is TRBV7-9 and J is TRBJ1-4; a possible D gene is TRBD1 (6 bases). Trimming pared 5 bases from V and 4 bases from J, leaving 11 bases between. This CDR3 is 14 amino acids long. Germline lookup yields CDR1 SEHNR and CDR2 FQNEAQ (reference sequence).

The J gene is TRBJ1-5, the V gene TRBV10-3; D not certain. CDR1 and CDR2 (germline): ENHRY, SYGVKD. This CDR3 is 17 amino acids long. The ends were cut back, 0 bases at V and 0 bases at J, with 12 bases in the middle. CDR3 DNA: TGTGCCATCAGTGAGTCGATGGGGAGGGATAGCAATCAGCCCCAGCATTTT. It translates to CAISESMGRDSNQPQHF.

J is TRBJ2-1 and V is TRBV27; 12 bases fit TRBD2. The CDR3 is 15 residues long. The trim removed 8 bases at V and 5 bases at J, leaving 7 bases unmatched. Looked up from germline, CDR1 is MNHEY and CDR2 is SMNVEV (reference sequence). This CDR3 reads CASYRLAGAHNEQFF. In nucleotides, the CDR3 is TGTGCCAGCTACCGACTAGCGGGGGCCCACAATGAGCAGTTCTTC.

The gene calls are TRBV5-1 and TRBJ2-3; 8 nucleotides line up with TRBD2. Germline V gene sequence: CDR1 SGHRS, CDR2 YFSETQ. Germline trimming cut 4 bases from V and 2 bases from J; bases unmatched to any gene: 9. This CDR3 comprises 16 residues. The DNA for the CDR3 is TGCGCCAGCAGCCCTGGACTAGCCTTCTTCACAGATACGCAGTATTTT. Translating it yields CASSPGLAFFTDTQYF.

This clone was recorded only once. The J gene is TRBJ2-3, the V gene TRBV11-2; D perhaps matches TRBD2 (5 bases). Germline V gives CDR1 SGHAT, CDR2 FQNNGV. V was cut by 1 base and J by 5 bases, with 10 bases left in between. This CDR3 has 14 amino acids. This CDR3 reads CASSLVGREDTQYF. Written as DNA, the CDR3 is TGTGCCAGCAGCTTAGTGGGCCGGGAAGATACGCAGTATTTT.

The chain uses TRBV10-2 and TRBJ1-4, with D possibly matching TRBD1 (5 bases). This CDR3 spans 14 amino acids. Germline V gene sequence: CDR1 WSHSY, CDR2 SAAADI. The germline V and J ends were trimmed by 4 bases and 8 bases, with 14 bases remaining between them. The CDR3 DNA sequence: TGCGCCAGCAGTGCGTTGGGACTTGAGGAAAAACTGTTTTTT. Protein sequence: CASSALGLEEKLFF.

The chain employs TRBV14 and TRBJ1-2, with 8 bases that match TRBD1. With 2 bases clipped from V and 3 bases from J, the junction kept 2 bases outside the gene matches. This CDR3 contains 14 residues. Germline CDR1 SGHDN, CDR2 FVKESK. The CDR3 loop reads CASSQLQGDYGYTF. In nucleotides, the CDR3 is TGTGCCAGCAGCCAATTACAGGGGGACTATGGCTACACCTTC.

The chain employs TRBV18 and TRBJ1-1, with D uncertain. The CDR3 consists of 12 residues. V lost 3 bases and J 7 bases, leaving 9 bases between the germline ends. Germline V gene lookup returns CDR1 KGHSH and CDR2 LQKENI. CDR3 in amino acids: CASSPVTGEAFF. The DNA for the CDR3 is TGTGCCAGCTCACCCGTTACGGGTGAAGCTTTCTTT.

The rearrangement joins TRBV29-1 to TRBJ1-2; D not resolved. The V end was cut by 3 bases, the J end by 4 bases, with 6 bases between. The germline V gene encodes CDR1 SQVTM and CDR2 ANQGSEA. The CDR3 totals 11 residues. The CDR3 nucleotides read TGCAGCGTTGAGGCAGTCTATGGCTACACCTTC. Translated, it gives CSVEAVYGYTF.

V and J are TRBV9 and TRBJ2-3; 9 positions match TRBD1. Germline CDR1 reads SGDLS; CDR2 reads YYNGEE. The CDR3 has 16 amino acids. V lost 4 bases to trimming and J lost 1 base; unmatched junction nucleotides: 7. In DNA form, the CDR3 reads TGTGCCAGCAGCAAACAGGGGGCGAGAGGCACAGATACGCAGTATTTT. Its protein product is CASSKQGARGTDTQYF.

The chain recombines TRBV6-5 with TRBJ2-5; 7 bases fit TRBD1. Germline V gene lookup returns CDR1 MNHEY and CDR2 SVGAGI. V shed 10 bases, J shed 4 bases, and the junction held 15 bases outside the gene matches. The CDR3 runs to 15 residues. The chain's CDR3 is CATTWGRGKGETQYF. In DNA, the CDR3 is TGTGCCACCACCTGGGGCAGGGGGAAAGGAGAGACCCAGTACTTC.

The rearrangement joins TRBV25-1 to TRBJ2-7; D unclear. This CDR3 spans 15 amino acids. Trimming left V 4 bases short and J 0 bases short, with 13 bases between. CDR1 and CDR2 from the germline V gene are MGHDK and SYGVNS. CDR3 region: CASSGFSTSSYEQYF. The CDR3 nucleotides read TGTGCCAGCAGTGGCTTTTCTACCTCCTCCTACGAGCAGTACTTC.

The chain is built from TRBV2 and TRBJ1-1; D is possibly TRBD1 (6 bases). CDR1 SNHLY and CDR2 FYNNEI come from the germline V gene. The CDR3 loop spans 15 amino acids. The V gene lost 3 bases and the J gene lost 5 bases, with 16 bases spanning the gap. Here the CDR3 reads CASSEGAGSMTEAFF. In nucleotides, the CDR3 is TGTGCCAGCAGTGAGGGGGCAGGGAGTATGACTGAAGCTTTCTTT.

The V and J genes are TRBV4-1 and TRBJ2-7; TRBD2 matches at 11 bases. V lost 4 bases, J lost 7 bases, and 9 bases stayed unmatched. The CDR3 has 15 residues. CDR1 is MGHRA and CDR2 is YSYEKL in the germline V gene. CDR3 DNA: TGCGCCAGCAGCCGCGGACTAGCGGGTGTAAATGAGCAGTACTTC. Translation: CASSRGLAGVNEQYF.

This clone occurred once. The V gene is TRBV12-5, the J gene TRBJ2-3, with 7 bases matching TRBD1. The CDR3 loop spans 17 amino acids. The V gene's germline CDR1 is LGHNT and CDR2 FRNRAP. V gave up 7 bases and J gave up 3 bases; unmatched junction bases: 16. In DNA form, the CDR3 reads TGTGCTAGTGCCTTGGGGAGAACAGGGGCTTGGACAGATACGCAGTATTTT. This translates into CASALGRTGAWTDTQYF.

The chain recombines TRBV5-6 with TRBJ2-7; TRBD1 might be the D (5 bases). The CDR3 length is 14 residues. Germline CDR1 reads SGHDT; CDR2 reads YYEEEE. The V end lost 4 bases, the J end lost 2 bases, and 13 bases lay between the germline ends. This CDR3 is CASSRQLTTYEQYF. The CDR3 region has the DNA TGTGCCAGCAGCCGACAGCTAACTACCTACGAGCAGTACTTC.

The CDR3 DNA is TGTGCCAGCAGAGACAGGGATGCTCAGCCCCAGCATTTT. It specifies CASRDRDAQPQHF. V gene TRBV6-6 combines with J gene TRBJ1-5; 7 bases align to TRBD1. The length of the CDR3 is 13 residues. The ends lost 6 bases at V and 6 bases at J; junction bases unmatched: 5. Looked up from germline, CDR1 is MNHNY and CDR2 is SVGAGI (reference sequence).

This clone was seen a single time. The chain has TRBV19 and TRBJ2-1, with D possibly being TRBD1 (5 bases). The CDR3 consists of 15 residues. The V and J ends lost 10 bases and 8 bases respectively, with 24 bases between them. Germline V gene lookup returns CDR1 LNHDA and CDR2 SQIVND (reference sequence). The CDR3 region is CATQGRDDLSDEQFF. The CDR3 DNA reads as TGTGCCACCCAAGGCAGGGATGATTTGAGCGATGAGCAGTTCTTC.

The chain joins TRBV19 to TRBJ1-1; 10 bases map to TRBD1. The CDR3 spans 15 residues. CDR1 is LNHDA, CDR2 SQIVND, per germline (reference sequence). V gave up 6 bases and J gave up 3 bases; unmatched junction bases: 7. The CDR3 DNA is TGTGCCAGTAGAGACAGGGGGCGCGGGGACACTGAAGCTTTCTTT. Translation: CASRDRGRGDTEAFF.

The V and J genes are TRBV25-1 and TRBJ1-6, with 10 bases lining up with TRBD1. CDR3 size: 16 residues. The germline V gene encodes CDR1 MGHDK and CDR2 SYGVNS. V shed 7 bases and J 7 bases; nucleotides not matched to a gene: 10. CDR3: CASIGMTGGRNSPLHF. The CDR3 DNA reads TGTGCCAGCATTGGGATGACAGGGGGCAGGAATTCACCCCTCCACTTT.

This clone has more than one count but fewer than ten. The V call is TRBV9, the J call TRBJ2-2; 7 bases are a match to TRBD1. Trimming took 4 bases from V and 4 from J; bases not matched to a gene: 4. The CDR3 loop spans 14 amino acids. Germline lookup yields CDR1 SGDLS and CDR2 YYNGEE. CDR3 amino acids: CASSLTGVTGELFF. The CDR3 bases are TGTGCCAGCAGCCTTACAGGGGTCACCGGGGAGCTGTTTTTT.

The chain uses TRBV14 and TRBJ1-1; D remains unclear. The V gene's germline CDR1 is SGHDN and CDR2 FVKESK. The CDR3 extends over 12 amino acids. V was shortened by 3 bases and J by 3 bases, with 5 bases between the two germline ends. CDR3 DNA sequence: TGTGCCAGCAGCCACGGTTACACTGAAGCTTTCTTT. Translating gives CASSHGYTEAFF.

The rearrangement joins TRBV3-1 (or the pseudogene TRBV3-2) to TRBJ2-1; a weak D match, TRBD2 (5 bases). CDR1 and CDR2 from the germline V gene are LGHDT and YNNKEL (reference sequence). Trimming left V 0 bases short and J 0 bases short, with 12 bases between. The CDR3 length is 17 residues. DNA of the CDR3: TGTGCCAGCAGCCAAGAAACTAGGCAGAGCTCCTACAATGAGCAGTTCTTC. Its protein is CASSQETRQSSYNEQFF.

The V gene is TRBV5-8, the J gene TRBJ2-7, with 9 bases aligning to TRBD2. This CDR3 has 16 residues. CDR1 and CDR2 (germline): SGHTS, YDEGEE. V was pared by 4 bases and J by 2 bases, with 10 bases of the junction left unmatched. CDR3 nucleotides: TGTGCCAGCAGCGCGTTTGGAGCGGGGGGACCCTACGAGCAGTACTTC. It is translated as CASSAFGAGGPYEQYF.

The CDR3 DNA reads as TGCGCCAGCAGCCAAGATCATCCCGGCCAGGGGGGCTACGAGCAGTACTTC. Encoded protein: CASSQDHPGQGGYEQYF. The chain uses TRBV4-1 and TRBJ2-7, with D tentatively TRBD1 (7 bases). The CDR3 is 17 residues long. Germline V CDR1 and CDR2: MGHRA, YSYEKL. V was clipped by 0 bases and J by 3 bases, with 18 bases between them.